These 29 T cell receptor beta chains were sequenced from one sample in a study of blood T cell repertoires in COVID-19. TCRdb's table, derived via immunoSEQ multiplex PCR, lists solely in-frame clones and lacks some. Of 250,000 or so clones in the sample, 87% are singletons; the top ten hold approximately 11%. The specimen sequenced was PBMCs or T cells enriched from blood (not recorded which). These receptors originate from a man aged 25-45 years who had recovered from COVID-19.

CDR3 in DNA: TGTGCCAGCAGCTTAGGGTCCCGGACAGGGTTCCAGCCCCAGCATTTT. This translates into CASSLGSRTGFQPQHF. The chain carries TRBV7-2 and TRBJ1-5, with TRBD1 matching 8 bases. Germline loops: CDR1 SGHTA, CDR2 FQGNSA. The CDR3 covers 16 residues. Trimming cost V 1 base and J 7 bases; bases outside gene matches: 9.

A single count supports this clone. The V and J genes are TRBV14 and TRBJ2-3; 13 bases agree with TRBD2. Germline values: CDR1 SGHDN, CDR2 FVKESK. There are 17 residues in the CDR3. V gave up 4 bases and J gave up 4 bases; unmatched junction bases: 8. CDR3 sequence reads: CASSRARLAGGPDTQYF. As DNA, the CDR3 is TGTGCCAGCAGCCGAGCGCGACTAGCGGGAGGCCCAGATACGCAGTATTTT.

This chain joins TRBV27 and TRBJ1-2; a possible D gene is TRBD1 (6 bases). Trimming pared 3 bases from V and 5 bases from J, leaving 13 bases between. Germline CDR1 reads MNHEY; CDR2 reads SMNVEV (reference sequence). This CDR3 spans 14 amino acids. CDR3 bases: TGTGCCAGCAGTTTGTGGGCAGGACAGTATGGCTACACCTTC. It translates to CASSLWAGQYGYTF.

CDR3 sequence: CASSSRTRNDGELFF. The CDR3 nucleotides are TGTGCCAGCAGTTCTCGGACTAGGAATGACGGGGAGCTGTTTTTT. This chain joins TRBV6-5 and TRBJ2-2; TRBD2 matches 7 bases. The CDR3 consists of 15 residues. CDR1 is MNHEY, CDR2 SVGAGI, per germline. With 4 bases clipped from V and 7 bases from J, the junction kept 9 bases outside the gene matches.

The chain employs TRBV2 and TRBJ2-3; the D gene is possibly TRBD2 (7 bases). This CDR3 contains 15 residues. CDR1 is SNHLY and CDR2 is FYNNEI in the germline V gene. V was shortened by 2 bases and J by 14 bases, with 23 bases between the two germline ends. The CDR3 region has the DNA TGTGCCAGCAGTGAAACGGGACAACGGGGGGCCTATTGGTATTTT. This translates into CASSETGQRGAYWYF.

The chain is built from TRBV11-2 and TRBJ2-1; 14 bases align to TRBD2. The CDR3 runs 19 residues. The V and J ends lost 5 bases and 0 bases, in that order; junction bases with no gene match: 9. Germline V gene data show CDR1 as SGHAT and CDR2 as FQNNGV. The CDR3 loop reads CASSPPGLAGVRSYNEQFF. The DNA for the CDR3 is TGTGCCAGCAGCCCCCCGGGACTAGCGGGAGTCCGCTCCTACAATGAGCAGTTCTTC.

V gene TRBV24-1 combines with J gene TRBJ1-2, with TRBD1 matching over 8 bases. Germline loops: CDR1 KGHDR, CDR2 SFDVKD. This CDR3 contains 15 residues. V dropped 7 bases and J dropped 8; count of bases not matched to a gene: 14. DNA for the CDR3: TGTGCCACCAGCTCCCTAGGACAGGGTCTTTGCGGCTACACCTTC. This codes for CATSSLGQGLCGYTF.

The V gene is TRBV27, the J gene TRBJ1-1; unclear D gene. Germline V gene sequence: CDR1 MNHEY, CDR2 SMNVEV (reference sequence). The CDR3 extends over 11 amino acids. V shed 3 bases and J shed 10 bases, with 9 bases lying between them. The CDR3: CASSFAGRAFF. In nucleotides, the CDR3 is TGTGCCAGCAGTTTTGCGGGAAGAGCTTTCTTT.

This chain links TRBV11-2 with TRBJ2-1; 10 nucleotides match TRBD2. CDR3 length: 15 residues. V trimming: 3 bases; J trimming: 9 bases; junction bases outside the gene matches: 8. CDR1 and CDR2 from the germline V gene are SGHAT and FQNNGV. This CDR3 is CASSFLAGDWGEQFF. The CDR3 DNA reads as TGTGCCAGCAGCTTCCTAGCGGGGGATTGGGGTGAGCAGTTCTTC.

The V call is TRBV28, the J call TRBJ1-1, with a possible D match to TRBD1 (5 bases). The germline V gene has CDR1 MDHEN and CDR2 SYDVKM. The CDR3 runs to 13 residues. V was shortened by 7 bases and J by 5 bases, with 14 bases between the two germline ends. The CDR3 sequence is CASTPPGRTEAFF. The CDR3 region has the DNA TGTGCCAGCACCCCACCAGGGAGGACTGAAGCTTTCTTT.

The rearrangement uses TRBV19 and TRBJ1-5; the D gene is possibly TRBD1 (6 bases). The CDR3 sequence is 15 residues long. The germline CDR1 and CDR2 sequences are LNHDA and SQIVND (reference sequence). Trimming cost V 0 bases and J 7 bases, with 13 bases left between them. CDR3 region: CASSIDRQGRQPQHF. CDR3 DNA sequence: TGTGCCAGTAGTATAGATCGGCAGGGGCGGCAGCCCCAGCATTTT.

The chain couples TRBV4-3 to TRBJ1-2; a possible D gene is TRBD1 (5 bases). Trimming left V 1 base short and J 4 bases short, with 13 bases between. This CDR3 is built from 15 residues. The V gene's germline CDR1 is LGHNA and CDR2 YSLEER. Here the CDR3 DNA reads TGCGCCAGCAGCCAAGTCGTGATCGGGGGCTATGGCTACACCTTC. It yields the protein CASSQVVIGGYGYTF.

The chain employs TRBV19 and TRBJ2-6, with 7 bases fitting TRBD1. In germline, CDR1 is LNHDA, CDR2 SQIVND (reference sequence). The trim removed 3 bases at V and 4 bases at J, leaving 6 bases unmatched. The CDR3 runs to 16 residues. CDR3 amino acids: CASSIRDRVGANVLTF. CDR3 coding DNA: TGTGCCAGTAGTATCCGCGACAGGGTGGGGGCCAACGTCCTGACTTTC. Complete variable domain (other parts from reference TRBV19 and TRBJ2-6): DGGITQSPKYLFRKEGQNVTLSCEQNLNHDAMYWYRQDPGQGLRLIYYSQIVNDFQKGDIAEGYSVSREKKESFPLTVTSAQKNPTAFYLCASSIRDRVGANVLTFGAGSRLTVL.

This CDR3 is CASSLGTANYGYTF. Written as DNA, the CDR3 is TGTGCCAGCAGCTTGGGAACAGCTAACTATGGCTACACCTTC. This chain joins TRBV5-4 and TRBJ1-2; D ambiguous. The CDR3 is 14 amino acids. Germline assignment: CDR1 SGHNT and CDR2 YYREEE (reference sequence). Deletions cut 0 bases from V and 0 bases from J, with 6 bases between.

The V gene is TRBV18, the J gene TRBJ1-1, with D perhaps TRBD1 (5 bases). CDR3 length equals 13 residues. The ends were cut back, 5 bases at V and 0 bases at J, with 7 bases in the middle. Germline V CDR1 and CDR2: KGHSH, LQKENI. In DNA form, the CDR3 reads TGTGCCAGCTCAGCGACAGTGAACACTGAAGCTTTCTTT. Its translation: CASSATVNTEAFF.

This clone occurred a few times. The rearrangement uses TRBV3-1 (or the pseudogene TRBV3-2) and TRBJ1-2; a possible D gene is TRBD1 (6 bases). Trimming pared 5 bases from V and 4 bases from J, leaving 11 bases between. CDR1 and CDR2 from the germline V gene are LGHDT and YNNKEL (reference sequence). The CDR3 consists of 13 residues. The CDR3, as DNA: TGTGCCAGCAGCTACAGGGTAGTCTATGGCTACACCTTC. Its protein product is CASSYRVVYGYTF.

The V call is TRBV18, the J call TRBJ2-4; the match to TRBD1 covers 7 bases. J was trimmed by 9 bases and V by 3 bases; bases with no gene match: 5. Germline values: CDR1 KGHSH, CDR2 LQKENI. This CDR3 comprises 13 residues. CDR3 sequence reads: CASSPGQDVIQYF. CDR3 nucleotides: TGTGCCAGCTCACCCGGACAGGATGTCATTCAGTACTTC.

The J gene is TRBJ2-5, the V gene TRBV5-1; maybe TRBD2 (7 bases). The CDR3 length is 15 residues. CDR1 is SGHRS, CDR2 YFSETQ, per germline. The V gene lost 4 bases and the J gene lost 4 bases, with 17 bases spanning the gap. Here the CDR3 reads CASSSGTSSGETQYF. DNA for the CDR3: TGCGCCAGCAGCAGCGGGACATCGAGCGGAGAGACCCAGTACTTC.

The CDR3 protein is CASSSQGSGNTIYF. The CDR3 DNA reads TGTGCCAGCAGTTCCCAGGGCTCTGGAAACACCATATATTTT. V is TRBV7-2 and J is TRBJ1-3; possible D gene TRBD1, 5 bases. Germline V gives CDR1 SGHTA, CDR2 FQGNSA. V gave up 6 bases and J gave up 0 bases, with 9 bases separating them. This CDR3 has 14 residues.

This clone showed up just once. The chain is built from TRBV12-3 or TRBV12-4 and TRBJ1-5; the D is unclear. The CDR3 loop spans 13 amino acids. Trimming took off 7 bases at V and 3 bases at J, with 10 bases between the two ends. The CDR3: CASIHSLNQPQHF. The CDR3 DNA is TGTGCCAGCATCCACAGCCTCAATCAGCCCCAGCATTTT.

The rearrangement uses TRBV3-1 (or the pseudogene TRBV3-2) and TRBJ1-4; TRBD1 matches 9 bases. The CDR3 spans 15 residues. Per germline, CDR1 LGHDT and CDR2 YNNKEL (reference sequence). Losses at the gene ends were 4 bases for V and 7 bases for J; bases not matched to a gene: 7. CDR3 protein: CASSLQGARGEKLFF. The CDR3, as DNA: TGTGCCAGCAGCCTACAGGGGGCGCGCGGTGAAAAACTGTTTTTT.

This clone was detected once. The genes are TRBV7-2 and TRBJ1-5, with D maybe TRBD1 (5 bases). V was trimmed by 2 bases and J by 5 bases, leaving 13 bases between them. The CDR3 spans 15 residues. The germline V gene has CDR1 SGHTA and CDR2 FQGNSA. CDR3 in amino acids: CASSLSPQGHQPQHF. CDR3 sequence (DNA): TGTGCCAGCAGCTTAAGTCCCCAGGGCCATCAGCCCCAGCATTTT.

The CDR3 nucleotides are TGCGCCAGCAGCGCGGTATACAGGGGTGCAGGAAACACCATATATTTT. Translated, it gives CASSAVYRGAGNTIYF. This chain connects TRBV5-1 to TRBJ1-3, with 7 bases identical to TRBD1. The CDR3 spans 16 residues. The germline V gene encodes CDR1 SGHRS and CDR2 YFSETQ. V lost 4 bases to trimming and J lost 4 bases; unmatched junction nucleotides: 11.

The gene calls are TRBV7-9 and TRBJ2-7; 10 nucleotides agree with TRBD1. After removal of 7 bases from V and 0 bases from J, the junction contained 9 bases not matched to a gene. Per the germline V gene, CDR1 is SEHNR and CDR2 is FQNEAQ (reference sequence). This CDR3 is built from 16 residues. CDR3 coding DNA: TGTGCCAGCACCTCGCCTAGGACAGGGGGCTCCTACGAGCAGTACTTC. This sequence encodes CASTSPRTGGSYEQYF.

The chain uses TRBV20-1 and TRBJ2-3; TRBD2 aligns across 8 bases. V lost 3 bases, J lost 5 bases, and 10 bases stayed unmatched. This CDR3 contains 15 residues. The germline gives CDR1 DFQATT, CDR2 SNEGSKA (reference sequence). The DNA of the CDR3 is TGCAGTGCTAGTGACGGGCGGGGGGTAGGAGATACGCAGTATTTT. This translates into CSASDGRGVGDTQYF.

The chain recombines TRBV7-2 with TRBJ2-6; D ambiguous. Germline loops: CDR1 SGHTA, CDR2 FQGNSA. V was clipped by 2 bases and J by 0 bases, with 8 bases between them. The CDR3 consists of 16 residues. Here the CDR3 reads CASSLSLGSGANVLTF. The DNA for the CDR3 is TGTGCCAGCAGCTTAAGCCTCGGCTCTGGGGCCAACGTCCTGACTTTC.

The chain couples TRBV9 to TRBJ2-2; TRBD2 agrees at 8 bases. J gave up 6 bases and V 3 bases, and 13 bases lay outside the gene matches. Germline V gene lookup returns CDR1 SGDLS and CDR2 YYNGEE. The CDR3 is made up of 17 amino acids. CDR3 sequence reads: CASSARPLRGGSGELFF. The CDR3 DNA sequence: TGTGCCAGCAGCGCACGCCCCCTACGGGGGGGATCCGGGGAGCTGTTTTTT.

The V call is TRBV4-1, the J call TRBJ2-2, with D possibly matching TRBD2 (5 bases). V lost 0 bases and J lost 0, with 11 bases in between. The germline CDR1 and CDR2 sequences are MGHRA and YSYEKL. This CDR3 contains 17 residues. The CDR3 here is CASSQELGLSNTGELFF. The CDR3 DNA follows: TGCGCCAGCAGCCAAGAATTAGGACTGTCGAACACCGGGGAGCTGTTTTTT.

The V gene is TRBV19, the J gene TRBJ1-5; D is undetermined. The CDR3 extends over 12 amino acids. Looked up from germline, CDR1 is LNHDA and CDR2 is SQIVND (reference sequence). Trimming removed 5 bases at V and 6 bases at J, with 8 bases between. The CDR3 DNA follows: TGTGCCAGTAGTTTTTTGGCTCAGCCCCAGCATTTT. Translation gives CASSFLAQPQHF.